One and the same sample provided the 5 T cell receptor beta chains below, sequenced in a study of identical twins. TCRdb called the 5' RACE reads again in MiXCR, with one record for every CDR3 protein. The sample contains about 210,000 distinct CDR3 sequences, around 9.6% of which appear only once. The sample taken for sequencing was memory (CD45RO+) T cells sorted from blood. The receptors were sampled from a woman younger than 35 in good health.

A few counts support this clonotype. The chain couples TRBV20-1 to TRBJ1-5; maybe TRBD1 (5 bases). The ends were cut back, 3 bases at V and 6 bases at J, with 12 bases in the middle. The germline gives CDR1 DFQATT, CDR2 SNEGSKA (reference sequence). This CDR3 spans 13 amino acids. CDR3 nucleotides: TGCAGTGCTAGGGGGCCCCACGGTCAGCCCCAGCATTTT. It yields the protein CSARGPHGQPQHF.

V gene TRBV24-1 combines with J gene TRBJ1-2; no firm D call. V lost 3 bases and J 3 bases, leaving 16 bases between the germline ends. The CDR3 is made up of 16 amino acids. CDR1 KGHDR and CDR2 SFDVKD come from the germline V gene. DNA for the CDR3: TGTGCCACCAGTGATCCCGGCTCCCGGAGAGACTATGGCTACACCTTC. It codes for CATSDPGSRRDYGYTF.

The chain's CDR3 is CASSSLGVGTDTQYF. CDR3 DNA: TGCGCCAGCAGCTCCCTGGGGGTTGGCACAGATACGCAGTATTTT. The J gene is TRBJ2-3, the V gene TRBV5-1; either TRBD1 or TRBD2 may fit D (5 bases each). The CDR3 is 15 amino acids. V lost 3 bases and J 1 base, leaving 12 bases between the germline ends. Germline CDR1 SGHRS, CDR2 YFSETQ. The complete variable domain, with remaining parts taken from reference TRBV5-1 and TRBJ2-3, reads KAGVTQTPRYLIKTRGQQVTLSCSPISGHRSVSWYQQTPGQGLQFLFEYFSETQRNKGNFPGRFSGRQFSNSRSEMNVSTLELGDSALYLCASSSLGVGTDTQYFGPGTRLTVL.

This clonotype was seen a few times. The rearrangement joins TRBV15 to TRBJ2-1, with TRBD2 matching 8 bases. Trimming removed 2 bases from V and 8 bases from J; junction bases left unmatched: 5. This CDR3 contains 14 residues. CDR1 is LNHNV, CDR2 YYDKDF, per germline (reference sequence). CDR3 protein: CATSRWGREDEQFF. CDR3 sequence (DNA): TGTGCCACCAGCAGATGGGGGCGGGAGGATGAGCAGTTCTTC.

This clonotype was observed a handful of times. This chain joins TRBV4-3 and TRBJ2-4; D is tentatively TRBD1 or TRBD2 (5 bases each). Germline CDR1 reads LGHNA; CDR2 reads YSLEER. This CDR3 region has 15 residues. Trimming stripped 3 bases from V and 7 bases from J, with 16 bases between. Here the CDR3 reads CASSHVRGQGNIQYF. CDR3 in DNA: TGCGCCAGCAGCCACGTGAGGGGCCAAGGGAACATTCAGTACTTC.